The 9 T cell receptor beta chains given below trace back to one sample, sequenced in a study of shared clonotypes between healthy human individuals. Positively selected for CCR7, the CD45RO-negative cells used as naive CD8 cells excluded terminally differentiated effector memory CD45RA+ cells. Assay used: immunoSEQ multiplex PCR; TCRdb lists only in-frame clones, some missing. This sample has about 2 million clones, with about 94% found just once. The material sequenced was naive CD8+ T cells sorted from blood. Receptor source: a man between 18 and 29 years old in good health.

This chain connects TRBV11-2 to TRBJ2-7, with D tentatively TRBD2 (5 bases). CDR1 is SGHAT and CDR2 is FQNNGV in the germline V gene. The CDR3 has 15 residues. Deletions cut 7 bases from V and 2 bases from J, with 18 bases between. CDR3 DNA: TGTGCCAGCATCAAAGGACGGGGAATTCCCTACGAGCAGTACTTC. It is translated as CASIKGRGIPYEQYF.

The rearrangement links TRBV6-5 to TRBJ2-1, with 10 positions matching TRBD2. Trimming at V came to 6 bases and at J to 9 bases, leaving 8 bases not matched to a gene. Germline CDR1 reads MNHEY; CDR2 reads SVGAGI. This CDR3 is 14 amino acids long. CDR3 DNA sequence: TGTGCCAGCAGCAGGGCTAGCGGGAGCTCTGAGCAGTTCTTC. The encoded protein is CASSRASGSSEQFF.

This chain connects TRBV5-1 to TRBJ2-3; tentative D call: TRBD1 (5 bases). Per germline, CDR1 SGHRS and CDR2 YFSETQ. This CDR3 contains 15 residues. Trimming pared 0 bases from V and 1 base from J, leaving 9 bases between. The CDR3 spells CASSLGGERTDTQYF. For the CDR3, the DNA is TGCGCCAGCAGCTTGGGGGGCGAGCGCACAGATACGCAGTATTTT.

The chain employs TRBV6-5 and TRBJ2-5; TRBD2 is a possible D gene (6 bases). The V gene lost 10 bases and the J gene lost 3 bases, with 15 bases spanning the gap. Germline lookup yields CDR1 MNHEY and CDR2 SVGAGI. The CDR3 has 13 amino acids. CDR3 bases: TGTGCCACCCAGGGAGGCGGGGAAGAGACCCAGTACTTC. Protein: CATQGGGEETQYF.

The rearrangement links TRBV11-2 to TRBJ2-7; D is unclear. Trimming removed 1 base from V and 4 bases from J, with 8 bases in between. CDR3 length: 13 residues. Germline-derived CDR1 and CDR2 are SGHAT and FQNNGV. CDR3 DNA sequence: TGTGCCAGCAGCTTAGTTGACACGTACGAGCAGTACTTC. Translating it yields CASSLVDTYEQYF.

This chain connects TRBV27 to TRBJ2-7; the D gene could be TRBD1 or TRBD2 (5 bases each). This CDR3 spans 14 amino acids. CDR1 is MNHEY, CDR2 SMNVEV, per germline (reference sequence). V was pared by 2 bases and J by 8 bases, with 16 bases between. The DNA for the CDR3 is TGTGCCAGCAGTTTACCCTGGGACGGTGGACAGCAGTACTTC. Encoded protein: CASSLPWDGGQQYF.

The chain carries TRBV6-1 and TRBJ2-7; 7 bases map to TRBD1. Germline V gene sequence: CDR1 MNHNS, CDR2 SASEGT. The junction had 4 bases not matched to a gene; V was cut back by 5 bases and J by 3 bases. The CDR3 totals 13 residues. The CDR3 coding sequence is TGTGCCAGCAGTCCCACAGGGGACTACGAGCAGTACTTC. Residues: CASSPTGDYEQYF.

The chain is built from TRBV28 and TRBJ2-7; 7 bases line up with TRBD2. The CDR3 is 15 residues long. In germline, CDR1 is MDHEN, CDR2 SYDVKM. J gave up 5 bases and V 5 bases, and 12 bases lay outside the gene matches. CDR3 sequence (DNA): TGTGCCAGCAGTGCCCCCCCGGGGAGGGACGACGAGCAGTACTTC. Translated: CASSAPPGRDDEQYF.

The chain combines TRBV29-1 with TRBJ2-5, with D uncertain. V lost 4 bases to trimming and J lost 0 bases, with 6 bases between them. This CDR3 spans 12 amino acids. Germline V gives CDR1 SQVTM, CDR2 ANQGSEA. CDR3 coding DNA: TGCAGCGTTGCTGGGTACCAAGAGACCCAGTACTTC. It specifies CSVAGYQETQYF.